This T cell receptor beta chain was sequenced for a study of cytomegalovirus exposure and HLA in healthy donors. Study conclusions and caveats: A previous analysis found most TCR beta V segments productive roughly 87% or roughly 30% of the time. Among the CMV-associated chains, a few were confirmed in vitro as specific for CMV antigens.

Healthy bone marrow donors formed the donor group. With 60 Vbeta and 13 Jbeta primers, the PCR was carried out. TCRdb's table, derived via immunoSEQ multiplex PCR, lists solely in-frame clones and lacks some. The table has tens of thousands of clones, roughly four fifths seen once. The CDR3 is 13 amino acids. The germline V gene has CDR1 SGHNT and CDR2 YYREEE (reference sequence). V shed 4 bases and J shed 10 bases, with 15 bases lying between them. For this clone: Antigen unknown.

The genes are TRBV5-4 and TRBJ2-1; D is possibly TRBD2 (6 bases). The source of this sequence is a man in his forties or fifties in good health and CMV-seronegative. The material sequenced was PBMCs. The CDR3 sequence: CASSEGGRREQFF. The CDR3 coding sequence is TGTGCCAGCAGCGAAGGAGGGCGCAGGGAGCAGTTCTTC.